The entry that follows covers one TCR beta chain sequence. Its antigen remains unknown. CDR1 LNHNV and CDR2 YYDKDF come from the germline V gene (reference sequence). The V end was cut by 0 bases, the J end by 5 bases, with 8 bases between. CDR3 length equals 14 residues. An input of roughly 0.5 to 1 ug of RNA was subjected to reverse transcription using random hexamers. With immunoSEQ multiplex PCR, TCR beta CDR3 was amplified across 54 Vbeta and 13 Jbeta. Via MiXCR, TCRdb re-called the immunoSEQ multiplex PCR reads, giving one row per CDR3 protein. The sample includes 140,000 or so distinct CDR3 sequences, approximately 93% of them seen just once. This sample was taken from a study of CD8 T cells in Susac syndrome. Whole-study results and caveats: In its TCR sequencing and HLA analysis, the study acknowledged that the number of individuals was relatively small.

As controls, healthy donors matched for age and sex were used. The CD8+ and CD4+ T cells were negatively isolated, with the TEMRA cells enriched by FACS. Sample: CD4+ T cells from PBMCs. The receptor was derived from a human donor in good health. V and J are TRBV15 and TRBJ1-5, with unresolved D. The DNA of the CDR3 is TGTGCCACCAGCAGAGATAACTGGGATCAGCCCCAGCATTTT. This sequence encodes CATSRDNWDQPQHF.